This T cell receptor (beta chain) came from a study of cytomegalovirus exposure and HLA in healthy donors. Study-level findings and limits: Judged likely to be a sequencing artifact was a cluster of highly shared sequence variants. By HLA locus, TCR association rates varied in a later analysis, with DRB1 showing the most and HLA-C the fewest.

13 Jbeta primers and 60 Vbeta primers were used for the PCR. Clones were read by immunoSEQ multiplex PCR, and TCRdb kept only the in-frame ones, dropping some. The data show 150,000 or so clones, with around 67% seen just once and approximately 1.6% held by the top ten. Details on this clone: Its specificity is unknown.

V lost 6 bases and J lost 5, with 22 bases in between. The CDR3 loop spans 16 amino acids. Looked up from germline, CDR1 is MDHEN and CDR2 is SYDVKM. Sequenced: PBMCs. This clonotype was obtained from a young woman in good health and CMV-seronegative. The chain employs TRBV28 and TRBJ1-1; tentatively, D is TRBD1 (6 bases). The DNA of the CDR3 is TGTGCCAGCAGCTTAATCCTCGGACCGAGGGGGACTGAAGCTTTCTTT. Its translation is CASSLILGPRGTEAFF. Together with reference TRBV28 and TRBJ1-1, the CDR3 gives the full variable domain: DVKVTQSSRYLVKRTGEKVFLECVQDMDHENMFWYRQDPGLGLRLIYFSYDVKMKEKGDIPEGYSVSREKKERFSLILESASTNQTSMYLCASSLILGPRGTEAFFGQGTRLTVV.